This TCR beta chain was recorded in a study of CD8+CD57+ T cells in acquired aplastic anemia. Individuals selected for sequencing had exhibited CD8+CD57+ cell expansion on flow cytometry. Many counts were recorded for this clonotype. Genomic DNA provided the template from which TCR beta VDJ and CDR3 profiles were obtained. MiXCR, applied by TCRdb to the reads, yields one record per CDR3 protein. The table has about 160,000 distinct CDR3 sequences, around half seen once. V lost 3 bases and J lost 3; bases outside the gene matches: 3. CDR1 LNHDA and CDR2 SQIVND come from the germline V gene (reference sequence). This CDR3 spans 15 amino acids.

The V and J genes are TRBV19 and TRBJ2-2; 8 nucleotides align to TRBD2. The sequenced sample was sorted CD4+, CD8+, or CD8+CD57+ T cells (not recorded which) from PBMCs. This sequence originates from a human donor with aplastic anemia. CDR3 residues: CASSMSGRDTGELFF. CDR3 DNA sequence: TGTGCCAGTAGTATGTCCGGGAGGGACACCGGGGAGCTGTTTTTT.